This TCR beta chain derives from a study of T-cell reconstitution after alpha-beta-depleted transplantation in children. This clonotype was detected many times. Unique molecular identifiers featured in how the TCRbeta library was prepared. TCRdb ran MiXCR on the PCR reads and lists one entry per CDR3 protein. The data show roughly 89,000 distinct CDR3 sequences, 9% to 15% seen once. The CDR3 is 14 amino acids. Germline CDR1 MNHEY, CDR2 SVGAGI. V was clipped by 4 bases and J by 0 bases, with 9 bases between them. The sequences come from PBMCs from the stem cell graft donor, collected from the stem cell graft. The receptor comes from a human donor who donated a stem cell graft to a child with inherited bone marrow failure. This chain uses TRBV6-5 with TRBJ1-1; D is uncertain. For the CDR3, the DNA is TGTGCCAGCAGTTTAGACACCCTGAACACTGAAGCTTTCTTT. Its protein is CASSLDTLNTEAFF.